A single sample is the source of the 30 T cell receptor beta chains below, sequenced in a study of T cells in Graves' hyperthyroidism and ophthalmopathy. Researchers amplified the TCR beta CDR3 regions from RNA transcripts. The primer set for the first-round RT-PCR of the TCR CDR3 was HTBI. MiXCR was run by TCRdb on the multiplex PCR reads, yielding one entry per CDR3 protein. This sample has 250,000 to 400,000 distinct CDR3 sequences, with around 15% found just once. Sequenced: blood. The receptor set was obtained from a woman aged 40 to 49 with Graves' ophthalmopathy.

This chain connects TRBV19 to TRBJ2-7; D is ambiguous. The CDR3 has 13 residues. Germline loops: CDR1 LNHDA, CDR2 SQIVND (reference sequence). Deletions cut 3 bases from V and 0 bases from J, with 6 bases between. CDR3 protein: CASSMLGSYEQYF. The CDR3 DNA is TGTGCCAGTAGTATGCTTGGCTCCTACGAGCAGTACTTC. The complete variable domain, with remaining parts taken from reference TRBV19 and TRBJ2-7, reads DGGITQSPKYLFRKEGQNVTLSCEQNLNHDAMYWYRQDPGQGLRLIYYSQIVNDFQKGDIAEGYSVSREKKESFPLTVTSAQKNPTAFYLCASSMLGSYEQYFGPGTRLTVT.

This clonotype came up a few times. The rearrangement links TRBV12-3 or TRBV12-4 to TRBJ1-3; weak D call: TRBD1 (6 bases). CDR3 length: 16 amino acids. Trimming removed 7 bases at V and 4 bases at J, with 20 bases between. In DNA, the CDR3 is TGTGCCAGCACCTCTTCGAGGGACAAAGTGGGAAACACCATATATTTT. The encoded protein is CASTSSRDKVGNTIYF.

This clonotype occurred a few times. The chain uses TRBV5-4 and TRBJ1-2, with D possibly matching TRBD1 (5 bases). Germline CDR1 reads SGHNT; CDR2 reads YYREEE (reference sequence). V gave up 0 bases and J gave up 4 bases, with 10 bases separating them. This CDR3 has 14 amino acids. CDR3 sequence reads: CASSLVGGAYGYTF. CDR3 DNA sequence: TGTGCCAGCAGCTTGGTTGGGGGTGCCTATGGCTACACCTTC.

This clonotype showed up many times. The chain combines TRBV27 with TRBJ2-7; no clear D gene. Germline V gene lookup returns CDR1 MNHEY and CDR2 SMNVEV (reference sequence). Trimming stripped 3 bases from V and 3 bases from J, with 9 bases between. There are 13 residues in the CDR3. CDR3 residues: CASSLSRNYEQYF. The CDR3 coding sequence is TGTGCCAGCAGTTTGAGCAGAAACTACGAGCAGTACTTC.

This clonotype was seen repeatedly, ten times or more. The genes are TRBV28 and TRBJ2-1; 12 bases are shared with TRBD1. The CDR3 loop spans 15 amino acids. CDR1 and CDR2 from the germline V gene are MDHEN and SYDVKM. J lost 10 bases, V lost 3 bases, and 7 bases had no gene match. CDR3 residues: CASSFRGQGAGEQFF. Here the CDR3 DNA reads TGTGCCAGCAGTTTTAGGGGACAGGGGGCAGGGGAGCAGTTCTTC.

Ten or more counts support this clonotype. The chain couples TRBV6-1 to TRBJ2-7; D is uncertain. This CDR3 region has 14 residues. Trimming took off 7 bases at V and 3 bases at J, with 16 bases between the two ends. Germline lookup yields CDR1 MNHNS and CDR2 SASEGT. CDR3 in amino acids: CASNPFPGLYEQYF. The CDR3 region has the DNA TGTGCCAGCAACCCCTTTCCGGGCCTCTACGAGCAGTACTTC.

This clonotype was counted ten times or more. The rearrangement joins TRBV10-2 to TRBJ1-5; D gene unclear. The V end lost 2 bases, the J end lost 2 bases, and 10 bases lay between the germline ends. The germline gives CDR1 WSHSY, CDR2 SAAADI. The CDR3 contains 15 residues. The CDR3 sequence: CASSEAGGRNQPQHF. The CDR3 DNA is TGCGCCAGCAGTGAGGCAGGTGGTCGCAATCAGCCCCAGCATTTT.

This clonotype was counted ten times or more. This chain uses TRBV12-3 or TRBV12-4 with TRBJ2-5; 7 bases are shared with TRBD2. This CDR3 has 14 amino acids. The J segment lost 5 bases and the V segment lost 2 bases, leaving 5 bases of the junction unmatched. CDR3 nucleotides: TGTGCCAGCAGTTTAACAGCGGGGCGGGAGACCCAGTACTTC. Encoded protein: CASSLTAGRETQYF.

This chain connects TRBV7-6 to TRBJ2-1; D possibly matches TRBD1 or TRBD2 (5 bases each). CDR3 length equals 15 residues. Per germline, CDR1 SGHVS and CDR2 FNYEAQ. Trimming removed 6 bases at V and 8 bases at J, with 20 bases between. Here the CDR3 reads CASSPRLQGDHEQFF. The CDR3 nucleotides read TGTGCCAGCAGTCCCAGACTCCAAGGGGACCATGAGCAGTTCTTC.

The rearrangement joins TRBV30 to TRBJ2-1; 7 bases agree with TRBD1. V shed 3 bases and J 3 bases; nucleotides not matched to a gene: 2. Germline V gives CDR1 GTSNPN, CDR2 SVGIG (reference sequence). CDR3 length equals 13 residues. CDR3 DNA: TGTGCCTGGAGGACAGGGAACTACAATGAGCAGTTCTTC. Translation: CAWRTGNYNEQFF. The variable domain in full, completed from reference TRBV30 and TRBJ2-1, reads SQTIHQWPATLVQPVGSPLSLECTVEGTSNPNLYWYRQAAGRGLQLLFYSVGIGQISSEVPQNLSASRPQDRQFILSSKKLLLSDSGFYLCAWRTGNYNEQFFGPGTRLTVL.

This clonotype has at least ten counts. The chain has TRBV28 and TRBJ1-6; no clear D. V was clipped by 5 bases and J by 8 bases, with 10 bases between them. Germline V lookup: CDR1 MDHEN, CDR2 SYDVKM. The CDR3 totals 13 residues. The CDR3: CASSGYSDSPLHF. For the CDR3, the DNA is TGTGCCAGCAGTGGCTACAGTGATTCACCCCTCCACTTT. Looking up the rest from reference TRBV28 and TRBJ1-6 gives the full variable domain: DVKVTQSSRYLVKRTGEKVFLECVQDMDHENMFWYRQDPGLGLRLIYFSYDVKMKEKGDIPEGYSVSREKKERFSLILESASTNQTSMYLCASSGYSDSPLHFGNGTRLTVT.

As regards this clonotype: A read error may explain this, as a much larger clone is one base away. The gene calls are TRBV7-9 and TRBJ2-7, with D unclear. Germline lookup yields CDR1 SEHNR and CDR2 FQNEAQ (reference sequence). V lost 5 bases and J 7 bases, leaving 12 bases between the germline ends. This CDR3 has 12 amino acids. The CDR3 reads CASSHSSSEQYF. In DNA form, the CDR3 reads TGTGCCAGCAGCCACTCCTCCTCTGAGCAGTACTTC.

This clonotype has ten or more counts. V and J are TRBV13 and TRBJ1-1; maybe TRBD1 (6 bases). CDR3 length equals 15 residues. The germline V gene has CDR1 PRHDT and CDR2 FYEKMQ (reference sequence). Trimming removed 5 bases from V and 5 bases from J, with 18 bases in between. The DNA of the CDR3 is TGTGCCAGCAGCGATCAATCACACAGGGATACTGAAGCTTTCTTT. It is translated as CASSDQSHRDTEAFF.

In this sample, this clonotype turned up a few times. This rearrangement joins TRBV6-5 to TRBJ1-2; 8 bases agree with TRBD1. This CDR3 is built from 14 residues. Germline-derived CDR1 and CDR2 are MNHEY and SVGAGI. The trim removed 0 bases at V and 8 bases at J, leaving 5 bases unmatched. The CDR3, as DNA: TGTGCCAGCAGTTACTCGGGGACAGGAGGAGGCTACACCTTC. It encodes CASSYSGTGGGYTF.

This clonotype was seen many times. The V and J genes are TRBV6-1 and TRBJ1-4; tentatively, D is TRBD1 (6 bases). The CDR3 covers 14 residues. Trimming left V 7 bases short and J 7 bases short, with 16 bases between. Germline V CDR1 and CDR2: MNHNS, SASEGT. CDR3 in amino acids: CASTTRGFVEKLFF. The CDR3 coding sequence is TGTGCCAGCACCACCAGGGGCTTTGTTGAAAAACTGTTTTTT.

The gene calls are TRBV7-8 and TRBJ1-5, with TRBD1 as a possible D gene (5 bases). V gave up 0 bases and J gave up 6 bases, with 9 bases separating them. The CDR3 loop spans 14 amino acids. Germline loops: CDR1 SGHVS, CDR2 FQNEAQ. The CDR3 region has the DNA TGTGCCAGCAGCTTAGCAAAGGGGTTTCAGCCCCAGCATTTT. It translates to CASSLAKGFQPQHF.

The table lists this clonotype with many counts. The rearrangement links TRBV6-2 or TRBV6-3 to TRBJ2-7, with D hard to call. Trimming removed 5 bases from V and 2 bases from J, with 10 bases in between. The CDR3 covers 13 residues. Germline V CDR1 and CDR2: MNHEY, SVGEGT. The chain's CDR3 is CASSRLETYEQYF. CDR3 DNA: TGTGCCAGCAGTCGACTTGAGACCTACGAGCAGTACTTC.

In its sample, this clonotype was seen many times. The CDR3 coding sequence is TGTGCCAGCAGTAAAAGGGTGGGACAGGGAGGGACGGACCTTGAAGCTTTCTTT. This gives the protein CASSKRVGQGGTDLEAFF. This chain connects TRBV27 to TRBJ1-1; TRBD1 aligns across 9 bases. Losses at the gene ends were 5 bases for V and 7 bases for J; bases not matched to a gene: 20. This CDR3 comprises 18 residues. The germline CDR1 and CDR2 sequences are MNHEY and SMNVEV (reference sequence).

This clonotype came up many times. The chain couples TRBV2 to TRBJ1-2; tentative D call: TRBD1 (6 bases). This CDR3 is 14 amino acids long. Trimming stripped 4 bases from V and 7 bases from J, with 16 bases between. Per the germline V gene, CDR1 is SNHLY and CDR2 is FYNNEI. The CDR3 spells CASSGQVFASGYTF. The CDR3 DNA reads as TGTGCCAGCAGTGGACAGGTTTTTGCTTCTGGCTACACCTTC.

In its sample, this clonotype was seen many times. The chain combines TRBV15 with TRBJ1-6; no clear D gene. V shed 1 base and J shed 9 bases, with 7 bases lying between them. Germline-derived CDR1 and CDR2 are LNHNV and YYDKDF (reference sequence). CDR3 size: 13 residues. Written as DNA, the CDR3 is TGTGCCACCAGCAGAGTAAATACTTCACCCCTCCACTTT. Encoded protein: CATSRVNTSPLHF.

This clonotype was picked up many times. This rearrangement joins TRBV9 to TRBJ2-7, with TRBD2 matching 9 bases. There are 15 residues in the CDR3. Germline V lookup: CDR1 SGDLS, CDR2 YYNGEE. Germline trimming cut 0 bases from V and 2 bases from J; bases unmatched to any gene: 3. The DNA for the CDR3 is TGTGCCAGCAGCGTAGCGGCTAGCGGGGCCTACGAGCAGTACTTC. This encodes CASSVAASGAYEQYF. Using reference TRBV9 and TRBJ2-7 for the parts outside the CDR3, the full variable domain is DSGVTQTPKHLITATGQRVTLRCSPRSGDLSVYWYQQSLDQGLQFLIQYYNGEERAKGNILERFSAQQFPDLHSELNLSSLELGDSALYFCASSVAASGAYEQYFGPGTRLTVT.

V is TRBV28 and J is TRBJ2-7, with D perhaps TRBD1 (5 bases). The CDR3 covers 11 residues. V dropped 7 bases and J dropped 6 bases, with 10 bases sitting between them. Per the germline V gene, CDR1 is MDHEN and CDR2 is SYDVKM. The CDR3 protein is CASKTAFEQYF. The CDR3 DNA is TGTGCCAGCAAGACAGCTTTCGAGCAGTACTTC.

The sample holds many counts of this clonotype. The CDR3 coding sequence is TGTGCCATCAGTGAGTCCCCCGACAGGGGGCTAGATACGCAGTATTTT. Its translation is CAISESPDRGLDTQYF. The chain uses TRBV10-3 and TRBJ2-3; 10 positions match TRBD1. CDR1 ENHRY and CDR2 SYGVKD come from the germline V gene. V lost 0 bases to trimming and J lost 5 bases; unmatched junction nucleotides: 5. The CDR3 consists of 16 residues.

This clonotype was detected ten times or more. This chain uses TRBV10-3 with TRBJ1-2, with unresolved D. The CDR3 totals 15 residues. CDR1 is ENHRY and CDR2 is SYGVKD in the germline V gene. V lost 4 bases to trimming and J lost 1 base, with 13 bases between them. The CDR3 loop is CAISARTENNYGYTF. CDR3 coding DNA: TGTGCCATCAGTGCCAGGACCGAAAATAACTATGGCTACACCTTC.

V and J are TRBV28 and TRBJ2-7; 9 bases are a match to TRBD1. CDR1 is MDHEN, CDR2 SYDVKM, per germline. V lost 11 bases to trimming and J lost 0 bases; unmatched junction nucleotides: 8. The length of the CDR3 is 14 residues. The CDR3: CACARDRASYEQYF. CDR3 nucleotide sequence: TGTGCCTGCGCCCGGGACAGGGCCTCCTACGAGCAGTACTTC.

This clonotype was observed at least ten times. The chain has TRBV12-3 or TRBV12-4 and TRBJ1-5; a possible D gene is TRBD1 (5 bases). The CDR3 is made up of 14 amino acids. V dropped 5 bases and J dropped 3 bases, with 11 bases sitting between them. The CDR3 DNA reads TGTGCCAGCAGTCATGGGGCCTACAATCAGCCCCAGCATTTT. This sequence encodes CASSHGAYNQPQHF.

This clonotype was observed at least ten times. V usage is TRBV5-1 and J usage is TRBJ2-3; D uncertain. The germline V gene has CDR1 SGHRS and CDR2 YFSETQ. CDR3 length equals 15 residues. Between the trimmed V and J ends, which lost 0 bases and 4 bases, there was a span of 12 bases. CDR3 loop: CASSLGGSPPDTQYF. The CDR3 bases are TGCGCCAGCAGCTTGGGCGGTAGCCCCCCAGATACGCAGTATTTT.

This clonotype was seen ten or more times. V usage is TRBV12-3 or TRBV12-4 and J usage is TRBJ1-1, with D possibly being TRBD1 (5 bases). V was pared by 3 bases and J by 6 bases, with 11 bases between. This CDR3 spans 13 amino acids. The chain's CDR3 is CASSFGGPAEAFF. The CDR3 DNA is TGTGCCAGCAGTTTTGGGGGACCCGCTGAAGCTTTCTTT.

Concerning this clonotype itself: This may be a read error: a much more frequent sequence differs by one nucleotide. The chain is built from TRBV3-1 and TRBJ1-1; no firm D call. Germline V lookup: CDR1 LGHDT, CDR2 YNNKEL (reference sequence). The CDR3 covers 14 residues. CDR3 DNA sequence: TGTGCCAGCAGCCAAGGGTTAGGGAGCACTGAAGCTTCCTTT. This gives the protein CASSQGLGSTEASF. Looking up the rest from reference TRBV3-1 and TRBJ1-1 gives the full variable domain: DTAVSQTPKYLVTQMGNDKSIKCEQNLGHDTMYWYKQDSKKFLKIMFSYNNKELIINETVPNRFSPKSPDKAHLNLHINSLELGDSAVYFCASSQGLGSTEASFGQGTRLTVV.

V and J are TRBV5-6 and TRBJ2-4, with TRBD2 matching over 8 bases. The CDR3 consists of 19 residues. Trimming at V came to 2 bases and at J to 0 bases, leaving 13 bases not matched to a gene. Germline lookup yields CDR1 SGHDT and CDR2 YYEEEE. This CDR3 reads CASSFGGAEGLLAKNIQYF. CDR3 bases: TGTGCCAGCAGCTTCGGGGGGGCGGAGGGCCTGCTAGCCAAAAACATTCAGTACTTC.